Here is one T cell receptor beta chain with its context. Its antigen is not known. Germline loops: CDR1 SGHTA, CDR2 FQGNSA. The CDR3 has 15 residues. Trimming cost V 5 bases and J 5 bases; bases outside gene matches: 11. The data derive from a study of T cells in localized non-small cell lung cancer. Overall study results and limits: Adjacent lung tissue had a median about 60 of the top 100 clones found in the tumor. Tumor trailed uninvolved adjacent lung in T cell clonality, which peaked there.

The data were produced by immunoSEQ multiplex PCR, yet TCRdb's version contains in-frame clones alone and is incomplete. The table records 25,000 to 30,000 clones, 75% to 90% of them present only once. The rearrangement joins TRBV7-2 to TRBJ1-2; 7 bases map to TRBD1. The receptor was derived from a woman aged 35 to 70 with stage I lung adenocarcinoma. The specimen was peripheral blood, collected before any cancer treatment. CDR3 nucleotide sequence: TGTGCCAGCAGCCTCACCCTGACAGGGTCTTATGGCTACACCTTC. Encoded protein: CASSLTLTGSYGYTF. Variable domain in full (rest from reference TRBV7-2 and TRBJ1-2): GAGVSQSPSNKVTEKGKDVELRCDPISGHTALYWYRQSLGQGLEFLIYFQGNSAPDKSGLPSDRFSAERTGGSVSTLTIQRTQQEDSAVYLCASSLTLTGSYGYTFGSGTRLTVV.